The 12 T cell receptor beta chains in this list originate from one sample, sequenced in a study of identical twins. TCRdb re-called the 5' RACE reads through MiXCR, storing one row per CDR3 protein. This sample carries approximately 600,000 distinct CDR3 sequences, about 7.6% of them seen once, and the ten largest clones take around 1.6%. This sample also belongs to another study, concerning yellow fever vaccine responses in identical twins.

Sequencing was carried out using PBMCs. Every receptor here comes from a woman between 18 and 29 years old in good health.

The chain has TRBV15 and TRBJ2-1, with a possible D match to TRBD2 (6 bases). Per the germline V gene, CDR1 is LNHNV and CDR2 is YYDKDF (reference sequence). V was cut by 1 base and J by 5 bases, with 24 bases left in between. The CDR3 is 19 residues long. The CDR3 nucleotides are TGTGCCACCAGCAGAGTACACGGATCGGGGGTGTTAATCAACAATGAGCAGTTCTTC. Its protein product is CATSRVHGSGVLINNEQFF. Full variable domain (remainder filled in from reference TRBV15 and TRBJ2-1): DAMVIQNPRYQVTQFGKPVTLSCSQTLNHNVMYWYQQKSSQAPKLLFHYYDKDFNNEADTPDNFQSRRPNTSFCFLDIRSPGLGDTAMYLCATSRVHGSGVLINNEQFFGPGTRLTVL.

In its sample, this clonotype was seen a few times. This rearrangement joins TRBV5-5 to TRBJ1-1; possibly TRBD1 for D (6 bases). Trimming cost V 4 bases and J 7 bases, with 17 bases left between them. The CDR3 is 14 amino acids. Germline V CDR1 and CDR2: SGHKS, YYEKEE (reference sequence). The CDR3, as DNA: TGTGCCAGCAGCGACTGGACAGAGGGTGATGAAGCTTTCTTT. It translates to CASSDWTEGDEAFF.

This clonotype came up a few times. This rearrangement joins TRBV9 to TRBJ2-1; 8 bases align to TRBD1. The CDR3 sequence is 17 residues long. Per germline, CDR1 SGDLS and CDR2 YYNGEE. V shed 3 bases and J 3 bases; nucleotides not matched to a gene: 11. CDR3 sequence: CASSDSGTGALYNEQFF. The CDR3 DNA is TGTGCCAGCAGCGATTCCGGGACAGGAGCCCTCTACAATGAGCAGTTCTTC.

This clonotype was counted ten times or more. The gene calls are TRBV7-9 and TRBJ2-2, with D maybe TRBD2 (5 bases). The CDR3 contains 14 residues. Per the germline V gene, CDR1 is SEHNR and CDR2 is FQNEAQ (reference sequence). V dropped 4 bases and J dropped 6 bases, with 12 bases sitting between them. CDR3 DNA: TGTGCCAGCAGCTCCCAACTAGTAGCCGGGGAGCTGTTTTTT. Protein product: CASSSQLVAGELFF.

The chain joins TRBV5-1 to TRBJ2-3; the match to TRBD2 covers 10 bases. Germline assignment: CDR1 SGHRS and CDR2 YFSETQ. V was clipped by 2 bases and J by 6 bases; unmatched bases: 3. The CDR3 covers 14 residues. Here the CDR3 reads CASSFGAGGDTQYF. In DNA form, the CDR3 reads TGCGCCAGCAGCTTCGGAGCGGGAGGGGATACGCAGTATTTT. Looking up the rest from reference TRBV5-1 and TRBJ2-3 gives the full variable domain: KAGVTQTPRYLIKTRGQQVTLSCSPISGHRSVSWYQQTPGQGLQFLFEYFSETQRNKGNFPGRFSGRQFSNSRSEMNVSTLELGDSALYLCASSFGAGGDTQYFGPGTRLTVL.

The sample holds many counts of this clonotype. The J gene is TRBJ2-3, the V gene TRBV10-3; D might be TRBD1 or TRBD2, each matching 6 bases. The CDR3 contains 13 residues. The V gene's germline CDR1 is ENHRY and CDR2 SYGVKD. Trimming stripped 6 bases from V and 2 bases from J, with 9 bases between. DNA for the CDR3: TGTGCCATCAGGGGGGGCGACACAGATACGCAGTATTTT. Protein: CAIRGGDTDTQYF.

This chain connects TRBV28 to TRBJ1-5; TRBD1 agrees at 8 bases. The CDR3 is made up of 14 amino acids. CDR1 and CDR2 (germline): MDHEN, SYDVKM. V was clipped by 6 bases and J by 5 bases; unmatched bases: 6. CDR3 region: CASSPDRVYQPQHF. The DNA of the CDR3 is TGTGCCAGCAGCCCGGACAGGGTGTATCAGCCCCAGCATTTT.

This sequence joins TRBV28 and TRBJ2-1; D is undetermined. CDR3 length: 14 amino acids. V shed 5 bases and J shed 7 bases, with 15 bases lying between them. Germline loops: CDR1 MDHEN, CDR2 SYDVKM. The CDR3: CASSRAQRRNEQFF. The CDR3 bases are TGTGCCAGCAGTAGGGCCCAGCGCCGGAATGAGCAGTTCTTC.

Ten or more counts support this clonotype. The chain has TRBV12-3 or TRBV12-4 and TRBJ1-2, with 9 bases identical to TRBD1. The length of the CDR3 is 17 residues. J gave up 2 bases and V 2 bases, and 9 bases lay outside the gene matches. CDR3 nucleotide sequence: TGTGCCAGCAGTTTAAGGGGACAGGGTTCGGTCAACTATGGCTACACCTTC. As protein: CASSLRGQGSVNYGYTF.

The rearrangement links TRBV7-9 to TRBJ2-3; 7 bases align to TRBD2. This CDR3 has 17 residues. Trimming cost V 6 bases and J 2 bases; bases outside gene matches: 14. Germline CDR1 SEHNR, CDR2 FQNEAQ (reference sequence). CDR3 sequence reads: CASSPTGASGLTDTQYF. CDR3 nucleotide sequence: TGTGCCAGCAGTCCCACCGGGGCTAGCGGCCTCACAGATACGCAGTATTTT.

The chain carries TRBV5-6 and TRBJ1-1, with D unresolved. With 0 bases removed from V and 7 bases from J, the gap between germline ends came to 13 bases. This CDR3 region has 14 residues. Germline lookup yields CDR1 SGHDT and CDR2 YYEEEE. CDR3: CASSLDISPNEAFF. Here the CDR3 DNA reads TGTGCCAGCAGCTTGGACATTTCCCCTAATGAAGCTTTCTTT.

This clonotype was counted at least ten times. V gene TRBV29-1 combines with J gene TRBJ2-1; 8 nucleotides match TRBD2. This CDR3 comprises 16 residues. The trim removed 1 base at V and 0 bases at J, leaving 5 bases unmatched. Per germline, CDR1 SQVTM and CDR2 ANQGSEA. The CDR3 DNA reads TGCAGCGTTGAAGGGGCGAGCGGGAGCTCCTACAATGAGCAGTTCTTC. Its translation: CSVEGASGSSYNEQFF.